Presented here are 26 T cell receptor beta chains from one specimen sequenced in a study of blood T cells in healthy people across ages. For the second PCR, which ran for about 7 to 11 cycles, a sample-barcoded 5' primer and a J-beta primer mix were used. One entry per CDR3 protein, called by TCRdb with MiXCR from the 5' RACE reads. The sample consists of more than 650,000 distinct CDR3 sequences, over 20% of them appearing once. Sequenced sample: blood. The receptors shown here come from a man in his 70s in good health.

There are a few counts of this clonotype. CDR3 protein: CASSLLGQSTDTQYF. The CDR3 nucleotides are TGCGCCAGCAGCTTGTTGGGGCAGAGCACAGATACGCAGTATTTT. This chain links TRBV5-1 with TRBJ2-3, with D perhaps matching TRBD1 (5 bases). Germline CDR1 reads SGHRS; CDR2 reads YFSETQ. V lost 1 base to trimming and J lost 0 bases, with 9 bases between them. The CDR3 spans 15 residues. The full variable domain, completed using reference TRBV5-1 and TRBJ2-3, is KAGVTQTPRYLIKTRGQQVTLSCSPISGHRSVSWYQQTPGQGLQFLFEYFSETQRNKGNFPGRFSGRQFSNSRSEMNVSTLELGDSALYLCASSLLGQSTDTQYFGPGTRLTVL.

This sequence joins TRBV6-2 or TRBV6-3 and TRBJ2-7; possible D gene TRBD1, 6 bases. The J call may be mistaken, given a closer DNA end match to TRBJ2-1. The germline V gene has CDR1 MNHEY and CDR2 SVGEGT. The CDR3 contains 15 residues. The CDR3 DNA is TGTGCCAGCAGTTACTCAGGGGGTGGATTCAATGAGCAGTTCTTC. As protein: CASSYSGGGFNEQFF.

This clonotype was seen a few times. The gene calls are TRBV5-1 and TRBJ2-5; the D gene is possibly TRBD1 (6 bases). Germline V lookup: CDR1 SGHRS, CDR2 YFSETQ. Trimming pared 2 bases from V and 4 bases from J, leaving 12 bases between. The CDR3 sequence is 14 residues long. In DNA form, the CDR3 reads TGCGCCAGCAGCTTAGCAGGGGTTTCAGAGACCCAGTACTTC. This translates into CASSLAGVSETQYF.

The chain recombines TRBV4-1 with TRBJ1-4; 7 positions match TRBD1. In germline, CDR1 is MGHRA, CDR2 YSYEKL. Unmatched junction bases numbered 7, after V lost 4 bases and J lost 8 bases. This CDR3 has 14 residues. The CDR3 DNA is TGCGCCAGCAGCCGAGACAGGGACCAAGAAAAACTGTTTTTT. Translation: CASSRDRDQEKLFF.

V usage is TRBV7-9 and J usage is TRBJ1-1; D is unclear. The germline gives CDR1 SEHNR, CDR2 FQNEAQ (reference sequence). The CDR3 has 14 amino acids. V was shortened by 4 bases and J by 5 bases, with 14 bases between the two germline ends. The CDR3 here is CASSSGIGVTEAFF. In DNA, the CDR3 is TGTGCCAGCAGCTCAGGCATCGGGGTTACTGAAGCTTTCTTT. Combining the CDR3 with reference TRBV7-9 and TRBJ1-1 gives the whole variable domain DTGVSQNPRHKITKRGQNVTFRCDPISEHNRLYWYRQTLGQGPEFLTYFQNEAQLEKSRLLSDRFSAERPKGSFSTLEIQRTEQGDSAMYLCASSSGIGVTEAFFGQGTRLTVV.

This chain uses TRBV27 with TRBJ2-7; perhaps TRBD1 as D (6 bases). This CDR3 contains 17 residues. The germline V and J ends were trimmed by 0 bases and 1 base, with 16 bases remaining between them. Germline CDR1 reads MNHEY; CDR2 reads SMNVEV (reference sequence). CDR3 sequence reads: CASSLSYTGLGSYEQYF. In DNA, the CDR3 is TGTGCCAGCAGTTTATCATATACAGGGTTGGGGTCCTACGAGCAGTACTTC.

This clonotype has just a few counts. The chain employs TRBV6-6 and TRBJ1-1; D possibly corresponds to TRBD1 (5 bases). Trimming removed 2 bases from V and 4 bases from J, with 11 bases in between. Germline V gives CDR1 MNHNY, CDR2 SVGAGI (reference sequence). CDR3 size: 14 residues. This CDR3 reads CASSYAGPGTEAFF. DNA of the CDR3: TGTGCCAGCAGTTACGCAGGGCCGGGCACTGAAGCTTTCTTT.

At least ten counts were recorded for this clonotype. The CDR3 DNA sequence: TGTGCCAGCAGCTTGGGCGGGGGGCGGAATCAGCCCCAGCATTTT. It is translated as CASSLGGGRNQPQHF. The chain employs TRBV5-5 and TRBJ1-5; a weak D match, TRBD1 (6 bases). V lost 0 bases and J 4 bases, leaving 11 bases between the germline ends. The germline CDR1 and CDR2 sequences are SGHKS and YYEKEE (reference sequence). The length of the CDR3 is 15 residues.

The chain employs TRBV27 and TRBJ2-3; a possible D gene is TRBD1 (6 bases). Germline lookup yields CDR1 MNHEY and CDR2 SMNVEV (reference sequence). The V end lost 10 bases, the J end lost 5 bases, and 19 bases lay between the germline ends. The CDR3 covers 14 residues. CDR3 DNA sequence: TGTGCCACCCATGGGCAGGGGTACAAAGATACGCAGTATTTT. As protein: CATHGQGYKDTQYF.

This clonotype was observed a handful of times. Germline and junction disagree at one end, which may indicate a read error. The chain uses TRBV12-3 or TRBV12-4 and TRBJ2-5, with D possibly TRBD2 on 6 matching bases. This CDR3 is built from 15 residues. This CDR3 reads CVSTPPGLTQETQYF. For the CDR3, the DNA is TGTGTCAGCACTCCTCCGGGACTGACACAAGAGACCCAGTACTTC.

This clonotype was seen once. The genes are TRBV28 and TRBJ1-1; 9 nucleotides line up with TRBD1. Germline CDR1 is MDHEN and CDR2 is SYDVKM. V gave up 11 bases and J gave up 1 base; unmatched junction bases: 5. The CDR3 totals 13 residues. In nucleotides, the CDR3 is TGTGCCGGGGGGACAGGGACGAACACTGAAGCTTTCTTT. It specifies CAGGTGTNTEAFF.

The chain recombines TRBV12-3 or TRBV12-4 with TRBJ2-3; 7 positions match TRBD1. The CDR3 is 14 amino acids. The ends lost 6 bases at V and 1 base at J; junction bases unmatched: 4. CDR3 sequence reads: CASRSTGRTDTQYF. DNA of the CDR3: TGTGCCAGCAGGTCGACAGGGCGCACAGATACGCAGTATTTT.

The gene calls are TRBV20-1 and TRBJ2-5, with TRBD1 matching over 8 bases. The CDR3 runs 14 residues. CDR1 is DFQATT and CDR2 is SNEGSKA in the germline V gene (reference sequence). After removal of 6 bases from V and 1 base from J, the junction contained 7 bases not matched to a gene. DNA of the CDR3: TGCAGTGCGAGAACGGGACAGGTCCAAGAGACCCAGTACTTC. Protein product: CSARTGQVQETQYF.

This clonotype appeared a few times. This rearrangement joins TRBV28 to TRBJ2-5; a possible D gene is TRBD1 (6 bases). Looked up from germline, CDR1 is MDHEN and CDR2 is SYDVKM. V was cut by 4 bases and J by 1 base, with 16 bases left in between. This CDR3 spans 16 amino acids. This CDR3 reads CASSSRGGGLQETQYF. The CDR3, as DNA: TGTGCCAGCAGTTCCCGAGGGGGTGGACTCCAAGAGACCCAGTACTTC.

This clonotype showed up just a few times. The chain is built from TRBV6-1 and TRBJ2-1; 13 positions agree with TRBD2. The ends lost 7 bases at V and 7 bases at J; junction bases unmatched: 7. The CDR3 covers 15 residues. Germline V gene data show CDR1 as MNHNS and CDR2 as SASEGT. The CDR3: CASTSLAGGINEQFF. The CDR3, as DNA: TGTGCCAGCACTTCACTAGCGGGGGGGATTAATGAGCAGTTCTTC.

This clonotype appeared a few times. As DNA, the CDR3 is TGCAGCGTTGATAATAGGGGAGTGGGAGGCTACACCTTC. This sequence encodes CSVDNRGVGGYTF. V is TRBV29-1 and J is TRBJ1-2, with D perhaps TRBD1 (5 bases). This CDR3 is 13 amino acids long. Trimming left V 3 bases short and J 8 bases short, with 16 bases between. Germline V lookup: CDR1 SQVTM, CDR2 ANQGSEA. Full variable domain (missing parts from reference TRBV29-1 and TRBJ1-2): SAVISQKPSRDICQRGTSLTIQCQVDSQVTMMFWYRQQPGQSLTLIATANQGSEATYESGFVIDKFPISRPNLTFSTLTVSNMSPEDSSIYLCSVDNRGVGGYTFGSGTRLTVV.

V gene TRBV7-9 combines with J gene TRBJ2-2, with unresolved D. The germline V gene encodes CDR1 SEHNR and CDR2 FQNEAQ (reference sequence). This CDR3 is built from 12 residues. V lost 11 bases and J lost 0, with 7 bases in between. The CDR3 sequence: CARGSNTGELFF. The CDR3 DNA is TGTGCCCGCGGTTCGAACACCGGGGAGCTGTTTTTT.

The sample holds a few counts of this clonotype. The gene calls are TRBV12-3 or TRBV12-4 and TRBJ2-3; D is undetermined. The CDR3 totals 15 residues. V lost 2 bases, J lost 0 bases, and 9 bases lay in between. CDR3 sequence (DNA): TGTGCCAGCAGTTTAATGTTCTCAAGCACAGATACGCAGTATTTT. Protein product: CASSLMFSSTDTQYF.

The chain uses TRBV20-1 and TRBJ1-1, with 7 bases identical to TRBD1. The CDR3 extends over 14 amino acids. V gave up 1 base and J gave up 4 bases; unmatched junction bases: 6. The germline CDR1 and CDR2 sequences are DFQATT and SNEGSKA (reference sequence). In DNA, the CDR3 is TGCAGTGCTAGAGTTCAGGGGGGAATCACTGAAGCTTTCTTT. Translated, it gives CSARVQGGITEAFF.

This clonotype has just a few counts. This rearrangement joins TRBV15 to TRBJ1-2; D is unresolved. This CDR3 contains 14 residues. The V gene's germline CDR1 is LNHNV and CDR2 YYDKDF (reference sequence). Trimming stripped 1 base from V and 3 bases from J, with 9 bases between. The CDR3, as DNA: TGTGCCACCAGCAGAGCGCAGGCAGACTATGGCTACACCTTC. Its translation: CATSRAQADYGYTF.

There are a few counts of this clonotype. This chain connects TRBV5-1 to TRBJ1-2; D might be TRBD1 (5 bases). CDR1 SGHRS and CDR2 YFSETQ come from the germline V gene. V lost 0 bases, J lost 8 bases, and 17 bases lay in between. The CDR3 has 15 amino acids. CDR3 region: CASSLELSGREGYTF. CDR3 nucleotide sequence: TGCGCCAGCAGCTTGGAATTATCGGGGCGCGAGGGCTACACCTTC.

This clonotype came up a few times. The V and J genes are TRBV10-3 and TRBJ2-3; weak D call: TRBD2 (6 bases). The V end was cut by 4 bases, the J end by 1 base, with 9 bases between. This CDR3 contains 14 residues. Per germline, CDR1 ENHRY and CDR2 SYGVKD. The CDR3 protein is CAISASARTDTQYF. CDR3 nucleotide sequence: TGTGCCATCAGTGCTAGCGCCCGCACAGATACGCAGTATTTT.

This clonotype was detected many times. The rearrangement links TRBV5-1 to TRBJ2-5; 8 bases agree with TRBD2. V shed 6 bases, J shed 1 base, and the junction held 5 bases outside the gene matches. The germline V gene encodes CDR1 SGHRS and CDR2 YFSETQ. This CDR3 spans 14 amino acids. The CDR3 region is CASTSGRSQETQYF. The CDR3 bases are TGCGCCAGCACTAGCGGGCGATCCCAAGAGACCCAGTACTTC.

This clonotype appeared a few times. The V gene is TRBV7-8, the J gene TRBJ2-5; D ambiguous. The V gene's germline CDR1 is SGHVS and CDR2 FQNEAQ. V was pared by 5 bases and J by 3 bases, with 10 bases between. This CDR3 is built from 13 residues. Here the CDR3 reads CASSRVQKETQYF. Here the CDR3 DNA reads TGTGCCAGCAGCCGCGTACAGAAAGAGACCCAGTACTTC. Complete variable domain (other parts from reference TRBV7-8 and TRBJ2-5): GAGVSQSPRYKVAKRGQDVALRCDPISGHVSLFWYQQALGQGPEFLTYFQNEAQLDKSGLPSDRFFAERPEGSVSTLKIQRTQQEDSAVYLCASSRVQKETQYFGPGTRLLVL.

The chain is built from TRBV6-2 or TRBV6-3 and TRBJ1-1, with 9 bases matching TRBD1. CDR3 length: 16 residues. Germline V lookup: CDR1 MNHEY, CDR2 SVGEGT. Unmatched junction bases numbered 7, after V lost 4 bases and J lost 1 base. The CDR3 bases are TGTGCCAGCAGTTTCCCGGGACAGGGATGGAACACTGAAGCTTTCTTT. This sequence encodes CASSFPGQGWNTEAFF.

J is TRBJ1-1 and V is TRBV30, with a tentative D call TRBD1 (5 bases). The germline gives CDR1 GTSNPN, CDR2 SVGIG (reference sequence). V was trimmed by 0 bases and J by 4 bases, leaving 9 bases between them. This CDR3 is 13 amino acids long. The CDR3 nucleotides are TGTGCCTGGAGTGTACTCAGGGCCACTGAAGCTTTCTTT. It is translated as CAWSVLRATEAFF.